Included here is one T cell receptor (beta chain) sequence, with context. What it binds is unknown. A read error may produce the germline difference seen at one junction end. The CDR3 is 12 residues long. Germline V CDR1 and CDR2: SQVTM, ANQGSEA. Using immunoSEQ multiplex PCR, the repertoire was profiled, and TCRdb retains in-frame clones only, with some absent. The repertoire holds about 97,000 clones, with about 90% as singletons. The data derive from a study of T cell responses to AZD1222 COVID-19 vaccine. Study results and caveats: Females made up more of the donors, who were largely white British, and clonal diversity may have come out too low.

The source of this sequence is an adult in good health. The material sequenced was peripheral blood, taken on day 0 of AZD1222 vaccination. The chain uses TRBV29-1 and TRBJ2-1; D ambiguous. Here the CDR3 reads CSGEDRYNEQFF. DNA of the CDR3: TGCAGCGGTGAAGACCGTTACAATGAGCAGTTCTTC.